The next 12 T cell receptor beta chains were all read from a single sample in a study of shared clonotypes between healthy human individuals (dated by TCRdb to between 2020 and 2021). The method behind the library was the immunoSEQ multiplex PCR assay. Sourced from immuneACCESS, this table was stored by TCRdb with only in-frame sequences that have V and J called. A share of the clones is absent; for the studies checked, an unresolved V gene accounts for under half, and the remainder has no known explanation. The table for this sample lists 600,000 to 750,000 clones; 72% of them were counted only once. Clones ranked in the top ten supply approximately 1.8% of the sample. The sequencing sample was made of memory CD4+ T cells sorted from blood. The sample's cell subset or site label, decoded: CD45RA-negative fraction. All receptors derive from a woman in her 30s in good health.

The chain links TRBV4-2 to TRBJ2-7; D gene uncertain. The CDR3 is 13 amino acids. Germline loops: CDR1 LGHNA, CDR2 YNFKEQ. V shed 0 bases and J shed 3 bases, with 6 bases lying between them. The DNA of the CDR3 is TGTGCCAGCAGCCAAGAAGGCGGCTACGAGCAGTACTTC. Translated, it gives CASSQEGGYEQYF.

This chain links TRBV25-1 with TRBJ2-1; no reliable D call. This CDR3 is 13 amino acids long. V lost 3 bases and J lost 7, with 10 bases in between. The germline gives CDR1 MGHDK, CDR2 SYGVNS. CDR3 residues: CASSESPRNEQFF. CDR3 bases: TGTGCCAGCAGTGAGTCCCCTCGAAATGAGCAGTTCTTC.

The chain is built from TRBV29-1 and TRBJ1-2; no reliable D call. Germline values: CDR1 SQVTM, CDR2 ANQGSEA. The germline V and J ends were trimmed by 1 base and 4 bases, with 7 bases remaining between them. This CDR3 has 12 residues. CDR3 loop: CSVEGQTYGYTF. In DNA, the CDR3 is TGCAGCGTTGAAGGGCAGACCTATGGCTACACCTTC.

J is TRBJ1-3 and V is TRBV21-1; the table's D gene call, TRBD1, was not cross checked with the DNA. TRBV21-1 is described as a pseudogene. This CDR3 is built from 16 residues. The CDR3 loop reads CASSKVGTGKGNTIYF. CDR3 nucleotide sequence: TGTGCCAGCAGCAAAGTTGGGACAGGGAAGGGAAACACCATATATTTT.

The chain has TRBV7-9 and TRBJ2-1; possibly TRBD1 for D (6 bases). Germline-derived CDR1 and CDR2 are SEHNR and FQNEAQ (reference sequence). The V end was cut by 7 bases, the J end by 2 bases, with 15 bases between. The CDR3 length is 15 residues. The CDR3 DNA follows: TGTGCCAGCATGGGGGCCCGGGAAGCCTACAATGAGCAGTTCTTC. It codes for CASMGAREAYNEQFF. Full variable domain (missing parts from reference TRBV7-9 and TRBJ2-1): DTGVSQNPRHKITKRGQNVTFRCDPISEHNRLYWYRQTLGQGPEFLTYFQNEAQLEKSRLLSDRFSAERPKGSFSTLEIQRTEQGDSAMYLCASMGAREAYNEQFFGPGTRLTVL.

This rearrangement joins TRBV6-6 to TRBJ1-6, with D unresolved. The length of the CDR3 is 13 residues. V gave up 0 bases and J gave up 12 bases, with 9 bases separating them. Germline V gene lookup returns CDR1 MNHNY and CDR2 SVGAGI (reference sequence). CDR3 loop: CASSYSFRRPLHF. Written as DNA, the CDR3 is TGTGCCAGCAGTTACTCTTTCCGACGACCCCTCCACTTT.

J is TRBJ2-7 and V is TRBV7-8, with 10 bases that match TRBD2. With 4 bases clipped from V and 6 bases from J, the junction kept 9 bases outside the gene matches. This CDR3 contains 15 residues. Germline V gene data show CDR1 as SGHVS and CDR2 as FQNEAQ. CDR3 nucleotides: TGTGCCAGCAGCTCTTTTAGCGGGGGGATAAGCGAGCAGTACTTC. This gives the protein CASSSFSGGISEQYF.

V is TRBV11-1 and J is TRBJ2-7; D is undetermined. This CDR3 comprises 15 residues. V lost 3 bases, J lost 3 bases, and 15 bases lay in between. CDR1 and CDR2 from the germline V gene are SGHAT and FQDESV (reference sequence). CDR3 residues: CASSFAPLGHYEQYF. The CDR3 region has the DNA TGTGCCAGCAGCTTCGCGCCCTTGGGCCACTACGAGCAGTACTTC.

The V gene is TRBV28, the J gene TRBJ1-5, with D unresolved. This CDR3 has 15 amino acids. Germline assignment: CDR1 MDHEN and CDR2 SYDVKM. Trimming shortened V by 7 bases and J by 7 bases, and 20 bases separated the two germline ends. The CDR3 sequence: CASNREGVSRQPQHF. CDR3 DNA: TGTGCCAGCAACCGGGAGGGCGTTTCTCGACAGCCCCAGCATTTT.

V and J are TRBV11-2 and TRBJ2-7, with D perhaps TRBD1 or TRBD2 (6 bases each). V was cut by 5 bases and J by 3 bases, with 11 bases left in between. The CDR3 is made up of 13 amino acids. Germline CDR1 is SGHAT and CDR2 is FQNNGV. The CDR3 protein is CASSPGGHYEQYF. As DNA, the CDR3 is TGTGCCAGCAGCCCCGGGGGACACTACGAGCAGTACTTC. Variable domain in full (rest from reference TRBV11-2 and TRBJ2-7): EAGVAQSPRYKIIEKRQSVAFWCNPISGHATLYWYQQILGQGPKLLIQFQNNGVVDDSQLPKDRFSAERLKGVDSTLKIQPAKLEDSAVYLCASSPGGHYEQYFGPGTRLTVT.

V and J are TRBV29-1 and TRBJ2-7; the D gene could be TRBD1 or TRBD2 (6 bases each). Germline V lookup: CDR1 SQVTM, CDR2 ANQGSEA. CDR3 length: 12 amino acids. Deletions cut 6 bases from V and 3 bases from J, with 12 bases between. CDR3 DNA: TGCAGCGTCGGGGGCCGGTTCTACGAGCAGTACTTC. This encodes CSVGGRFYEQYF.

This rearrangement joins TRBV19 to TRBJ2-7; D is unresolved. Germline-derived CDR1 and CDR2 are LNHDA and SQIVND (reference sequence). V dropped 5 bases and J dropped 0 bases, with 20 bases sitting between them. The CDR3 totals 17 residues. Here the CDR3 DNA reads TGTGCCAGTAGTCCTCGCCTGACAAGGCCGATCTCCTACGAGCAGTACTTC. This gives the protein CASSPRLTRPISYEQYF.